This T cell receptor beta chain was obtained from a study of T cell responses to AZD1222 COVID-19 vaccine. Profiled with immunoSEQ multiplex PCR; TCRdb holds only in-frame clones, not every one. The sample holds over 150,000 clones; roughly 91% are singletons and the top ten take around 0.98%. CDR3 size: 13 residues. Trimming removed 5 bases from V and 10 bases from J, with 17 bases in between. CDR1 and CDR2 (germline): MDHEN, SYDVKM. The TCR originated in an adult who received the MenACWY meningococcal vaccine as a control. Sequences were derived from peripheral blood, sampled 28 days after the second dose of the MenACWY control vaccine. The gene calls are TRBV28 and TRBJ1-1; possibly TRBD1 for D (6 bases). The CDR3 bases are TGTGCCAGCAGTCCCGGAGGCTCAGGGGCAGCTTTCTTT. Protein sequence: CASSPGGSGAAFF.